The 32 T cell receptor beta chains reported below all come from one sample, sequenced in a study of cytomegalovirus exposure and HLA in healthy donors. In the PCR, 60 Vbeta and 13 Jbeta primers were used. Sequenced by immunoSEQ multiplex PCR; TCRdb stores in-frame clones only, minus some. The top ten hold 9.5% to 13% of the sample, which has a few hundred thousand clones, over 75% seen once. Sequencing was carried out using PBMCs. Receptors were obtained from a woman in her forties or fifties in good health and CMV-seropositive.

V is TRBV5-6 and J is TRBJ2-7, with TRBD1 as a possible D gene (5 bases). This CDR3 spans 13 amino acids. Germline-derived CDR1 and CDR2 are SGHDT and YYEEEE. Trimming pared 3 bases from V and 2 bases from J, leaving 9 bases between. In nucleotides, the CDR3 is TGTGCCAGCAGCTGGGTGACAGCCTACGAGCAGTACTTC. Translation: CASSWVTAYEQYF.

This clone showed up just a few times. V gene TRBV6-1 combines with J gene TRBJ1-5; D is perhaps TRBD1 (6 bases). The V gene's germline CDR1 is MNHNS and CDR2 SASEGT. The length of the CDR3 is 15 residues. The V end lost 6 bases, the J end lost 0 bases, and 12 bases lay between the germline ends. CDR3 sequence: CASSWTADSNQPQHF. The CDR3 DNA sequence: TGTGCCAGCAGCTGGACAGCAGATAGCAATCAGCCCCAGCATTTT.

The chain carries TRBV7-3 and TRBJ2-2; D remains ambiguous. V gave up 8 bases and J gave up 4 bases, with 8 bases separating them. Germline CDR1 SGHTA, CDR2 FQGTGA. The CDR3 has 12 amino acids. The CDR3: CASSLVTGELFF. The DNA of the CDR3 is TGTGCCAGCTCCCTAGTCACCGGGGAGCTGTTTTTT.

In DNA form, the CDR3 reads TGTGCCAGCAGTTCAGCGGGGGGGACCTACGAGCAGTACTTC. It encodes CASSSAGGTYEQYF. The rearrangement links TRBV9 to TRBJ2-7; 10 positions match TRBD2. Per germline, CDR1 SGDLS and CDR2 YYNGEE. The CDR3 has 14 amino acids. V lost 5 bases, J lost 2 bases, and 4 bases stayed unmatched.

This clone came up a few times. The rearrangement uses TRBV6-6 and TRBJ1-5; D unclear. From germline, CDR1 is MNHNY and CDR2 SVGAGI (reference sequence). This CDR3 spans 12 amino acids. V was trimmed by 6 bases and J by 4 bases, leaving 7 bases between them. CDR3 nucleotide sequence: TGTGCCAGCAGCATCGGGAATCAGCCCCAGCATTTT. It is translated as CASSIGNQPQHF.

V usage is TRBV7-3 and J usage is TRBJ2-1; a possible D gene is TRBD2 (6 bases). V was shortened by 1 base and J by 9 bases, with 16 bases between the two germline ends. Germline lookup yields CDR1 SGHTA and CDR2 FQGTGA. The CDR3 is 15 residues long. The CDR3 DNA is TGTGCCAGCAGCTTAAGGTCGGGGGAAGGTAGTGAGCAGTTCTTC. This sequence encodes CASSLRSGEGSEQFF.

V usage is TRBV5-6 and J usage is TRBJ1-4; D is uncertain. The CDR3 sequence is 14 residues long. Trimming removed 1 base at V and 8 bases at J, with 12 bases between. Germline V lookup: CDR1 SGHDT, CDR2 YYEEEE. The CDR3 sequence: CASSLTVRGEKLFF. The CDR3 DNA reads TGTGCCAGCAGCTTGACGGTTCGAGGGGAAAAACTGTTTTTT.

The rearrangement uses TRBV14 and TRBJ2-2; D might be TRBD2 (6 bases). Germline V gene lookup returns CDR1 SGHDN and CDR2 FVKESK. Between the trimmed V and J ends, which lost 1 base and 7 bases, there was a span of 10 bases. This CDR3 has 14 residues. CDR3 sequence reads: CASSQAFGGGELFF. In nucleotides, the CDR3 is TGTGCCAGCAGCCAAGCCTTCGGGGGCGGGGAGCTGTTTTTT.

The rearrangement uses TRBV2 and TRBJ2-2; 10 bases fit TRBD2. CDR1 and CDR2 from the germline V gene are SNHLY and FYNNEI. V lost 6 bases, J lost 7 bases, and 11 bases stayed unmatched. The CDR3 has 16 amino acids. In DNA, the CDR3 is TGTGCCAGCAGCTACAAGCGGGGGGGCCGGGGCGGGGAGCTGTTTTTT. As protein: CASSYKRGGRGGELFF.

The CDR3 sequence is CASSSLVVGADTQYF. The CDR3, as DNA: TGTGCCAGCAGCTCTTTAGTGGTCGGGGCAGATACGCAGTATTTT. The chain recombines TRBV11-2 with TRBJ2-3, with a tentative D call TRBD2 (5 bases). This CDR3 has 15 amino acids. The V end was cut by 4 bases, the J end by 4 bases, with 15 bases between. Germline V gene sequence: CDR1 SGHAT, CDR2 FQNNGV.

The chain couples TRBV4-3 to TRBJ1-3, with 7 bases identical to TRBD1. Germline CDR1 and CDR2: LGHNA and YSLEER. With V trimmed by 3 bases and J by 2 bases, 7 bases remained unmatched. This CDR3 contains 16 residues. The CDR3 bases are TGCGCCAGCAGCCAGGGTTACCAGGGGGCTGGAAACACCATATATTTT. It is translated as CASSQGYQGAGNTIYF.

V gene TRBV2 combines with J gene TRBJ1-3, with 8 bases that match TRBD1. The CDR3 has 14 residues. In germline, CDR1 is SNHLY, CDR2 FYNNEI. J lost 9 bases, V lost 5 bases, and 9 bases had no gene match. The CDR3 reads CASSKGQGSGTIYF. CDR3 nucleotides: TGTGCCAGCAGTAAAGGACAGGGCTCGGGCACCATATATTTT.

CDR3 in DNA: TGTGCCGCAAGTGTGGGGGGGGCTGGAAACACCATATATTTT. It codes for CAASVGGAGNTIYF. The chain is built from TRBV5-6 and TRBJ1-3, with D possibly matching TRBD1 (5 bases). V lost 10 bases and J lost 2, with 16 bases in between. Germline loops: CDR1 SGHDT, CDR2 YYEEEE. The CDR3 consists of 14 residues. The variable domain in full, completed from reference TRBV5-6 and TRBJ1-3, reads DAGVTQSPTHLIKTRGQQVTLRCSPKSGHDTVSWYQQALGQGPQFIFQYYEEEERQRGNFPDRFSGHQFPNYSSELNVNALLLGDSALYLCAASVGGAGNTIYFGEGSWLTVV.

The chain carries TRBV28 and TRBJ2-1, with TRBD2 matching over 11 bases. Germline CDR1 MDHEN, CDR2 SYDVKM. The V gene end was trimmed by 3 bases and the J gene end by 5 bases; junction bases not matched to a gene: 3. The length of the CDR3 is 15 residues. For the CDR3, the DNA is TGTGCCAGCAGTTTCGGACTAGCGGGCCACAATGAGCAGTTCTTC. Translation gives CASSFGLAGHNEQFF.

This rearrangement joins TRBV6-6 to TRBJ2-5; D is unresolved. The germline CDR1 and CDR2 sequences are MNHNY and SVGAGI (reference sequence). Trimming left V 11 bases short and J 1 base short, with 5 bases between. CDR3 length: 10 residues. DNA of the CDR3: TGTGCCGTCAGCCAAGAGACCCAGTACTTC. This translates into CAVSQETQYF.

The chain couples TRBV2 to TRBJ1-1, with a weak D call TRBD1 (6 bases). The CDR3 length is 13 residues. Trimming removed 6 bases from V and 0 bases from J, with 8 bases in between. CDR1 SNHLY and CDR2 FYNNEI come from the germline V gene. This CDR3 reads CASRDSLNTEAFF. The CDR3 DNA sequence: TGTGCCAGCAGGGACAGCTTGAACACTGAAGCTTTCTTT.

This chain links TRBV5-8 with TRBJ2-4; 8 nucleotides align to TRBD1. V gave up 4 bases and J gave up 6 bases; unmatched junction bases: 9. CDR3 size: 15 residues. In germline, CDR1 is SGHTS, CDR2 YDEGEE. The CDR3 region has the DNA TGTGCCAGCAGCGTAACAGGGGGTCGAGGAAACATTCAGTACTTC. Translation gives CASSVTGGRGNIQYF.

This clone was detected a few times. V usage is TRBV5-5 and J usage is TRBJ2-2; 9 bases line up with TRBD1. The CDR3 sequence is 15 residues long. With V trimmed by 4 bases and J by 7 bases, 8 bases remained unmatched. CDR1 and CDR2 (germline): SGHKS, YYEKEE (reference sequence). CDR3 amino acids: CASSADRGWVGELFF. CDR3 nucleotide sequence: TGTGCCAGCAGCGCGGACAGGGGATGGGTCGGGGAGCTGTTTTTT. Variable domain in full (rest from reference TRBV5-5 and TRBJ2-2): DAGVTQSPTHLIKTRGQQVTLRCSPISGHKSVSWYQQVLGQGPQFIFQYYEKEERGRGNFPDRFSARQFPNYSSELNVNALLLGDSALYLCASSADRGWVGELFFGEGSRLTVL.

The chain employs TRBV19 and TRBJ1-2; a weak D match, TRBD1 (5 bases). V was trimmed by 1 base and J by 2 bases, leaving 11 bases between them. Germline V gives CDR1 LNHDA, CDR2 SQIVND (reference sequence). CDR3 size: 15 residues. CDR3 region: CASSIVFGGNYGYTF. The CDR3 DNA reads TGTGCCAGTAGTATAGTGTTCGGGGGAAACTATGGCTACACCTTC.

Comments on this clone: An end of the junction differs from the germline gene, which may be a read error. V and J are TRBV10-3 and TRBJ1-1; perhaps TRBD1 as D (6 bases). The germline V gene encodes CDR1 ENHRY and CDR2 SYGVKD. The CDR3 extends over 13 amino acids. CDR3 nucleotides: TGTGCCATCAGTGAGTCGAGGGGCAGGTCAGGGGTTTTT. Translation: CAISESRGRSGVF.

This clone was detected only a few times. V gene TRBV27 combines with J gene TRBJ1-6; weak D call: TRBD1 (6 bases). The ends were cut back, 3 bases at V and 9 bases at J, with 15 bases in the middle. The CDR3 is 15 amino acids. Germline V gene sequence: CDR1 MNHEY, CDR2 SMNVEV (reference sequence). The chain's CDR3 is CASSFLAGEGSPLHF. The CDR3 DNA follows: TGTGCCAGCAGTTTCTTGGCAGGGGAGGGTTCACCCCTCCACTTT.

J is TRBJ2-3 and V is TRBV5-1; TRBD2 might be the D (6 bases). The CDR3 covers 13 residues. The germline gives CDR1 SGHRS, CDR2 YFSETQ. V lost 1 base and J 12 bases, leaving 15 bases between the germline ends. CDR3 coding DNA: TGCGCCAGCAGCTTGTTTGCGGGACGGAGTCAGTATTTT. Translated: CASSLFAGRSQYF.

This rearrangement joins TRBV10-3 to TRBJ2-5; 13 bases line up with TRBD2. This CDR3 region has 16 residues. CDR1 is ENHRY and CDR2 is SYGVKD in the germline V gene. Trimming took 4 bases from V and 5 from J; bases not matched to a gene: 7. This chain's CDR3 is CAISGLAGGLAETQYF. In DNA form, the CDR3 reads TGTGCCATCAGTGGACTAGCGGGGGGATTGGCCGAGACCCAGTACTTC.

The chain has TRBV18 and TRBJ1-4; D remains ambiguous. The CDR3 extends over 12 amino acids. V shed 3 bases and J shed 8 bases, with 7 bases lying between them. CDR1 and CDR2 (germline): KGHSH, LQKENI. This CDR3 is CASSPNSEKLFF. CDR3 sequence (DNA): TGTGCCAGCTCACCGAACAGCGAAAAACTGTTTTTT.

The rearrangement uses TRBV6-5 and TRBJ1-5; the D gene is possibly TRBD1 (6 bases). V was cut by 5 bases and J by 3 bases, with 14 bases left in between. The germline gives CDR1 MNHEY, CDR2 SVGAGI. The CDR3 has 15 residues. DNA of the CDR3: TGTGCCAGCAGTCCGCGTGACAGGTACAATCAGCCCCAGCATTTT. Protein: CASSPRDRYNQPQHF.

The chain is built from TRBV18 and TRBJ2-2; the D gene is possibly TRBD1 (6 bases). Per the germline V gene, CDR1 is KGHSH and CDR2 is LQKENI. The V gene lost 6 bases and the J gene lost 5 bases, with 16 bases spanning the gap. The CDR3 is 15 residues long. CDR3 nucleotides: TGTGCCAGCTCGCCTGACAGGCGGGTGACCGGGGAGCTGTTTTTT. Translating it yields CASSPDRRVTGELFF.

This sequence joins TRBV6-5 and TRBJ2-3; the D is unclear. Germline CDR1 MNHEY, CDR2 SVGAGI. This CDR3 contains 15 residues. V was clipped by 5 bases and J by 1 base, with 13 bases between them. The CDR3 region has the DNA TGTGCCAGCAGTCCGGAGAGATGGGGCACAGATACGCAGTATTTT. The encoded protein is CASSPERWGTDTQYF.

The V and J genes are TRBV9 and TRBJ2-7; D is possibly TRBD1 (6 bases). The ends were cut back, 2 bases at V and 5 bases at J, with 11 bases in the middle. The germline gives CDR1 SGDLS, CDR2 YYNGEE. There are 13 residues in the CDR3. CDR3 amino acids: CASSVTTGNEQYF. The CDR3 DNA follows: TGTGCCAGCAGCGTCACCACAGGGAACGAGCAGTACTTC.

V and J are TRBV6-5 and TRBJ1-3; no clear D gene. The CDR3 is 14 amino acids. CDR1 MNHEY and CDR2 SVGAGI come from the germline V gene. Between the trimmed V and J ends, which lost 0 bases and 4 bases, there was a span of 7 bases. Written as DNA, the CDR3 is TGTGCCAGCAGTTACTCGGGAGTCGGAAACACCATATATTTT. Its translation is CASSYSGVGNTIYF.

The V gene is TRBV5-8, the J gene TRBJ1-4, with D possibly TRBD1 on 5 matching bases. Looked up from germline, CDR1 is SGHTS and CDR2 is YDEGEE. CDR3 length equals 14 residues. Trimming took off 3 bases at V and 6 bases at J, with 12 bases between the two ends. CDR3 sequence reads: CASSSRDWDEKLFF. In DNA, the CDR3 is TGTGCCAGCAGCTCCCGGGACTGGGATGAAAAACTGTTTTTT.

The rearrangement joins TRBV2 to TRBJ1-1, with TRBD1 as a possible D gene (6 bases). The V end was cut by 6 bases, the J end by 4 bases, with 12 bases between. The length of the CDR3 is 13 residues. Germline CDR1 reads SNHLY; CDR2 reads FYNNEI. Here the CDR3 DNA reads TGTGCCAGCAGCGCATCCAGGGGCACTGAAGCTTTCTTT. Its translation is CASSASRGTEAFF.

This chain uses TRBV4-2 with TRBJ2-1; D gene unclear. Trimming left V 2 bases short and J 6 bases short, with 8 bases between. Germline CDR1 and CDR2: LGHNA and YNFKEQ. The CDR3 consists of 13 residues. In nucleotides, the CDR3 is TGTGCCAGCAGCCAATTCCTAGTCAATGAGCAGTTCTTC. Its protein is CASSQFLVNEQFF.